This T cell receptor beta chain emerged from a study of radiotherapy plus CTLA-4 blockade in lung cancer. Regarding the study as a whole: Tumor-derived TCR clones expanded in blood after radiotherapy plus ipilimumab. Interferon-beta and early blood T cell clone dynamics reportedly predicted response best.

Some clones are missing from TCRdb's copy, which holds only in-frame ones; the method was immunoSEQ multiplex PCR. The sample holds 90,000 to 150,000 clones, approximately 84% seen once. Germline lookup yields CDR1 KGHSH and CDR2 LQKENI. Trimming left V 4 bases short and J 0 bases short, with 13 bases between. This CDR3 is 16 amino acids long. Comments on this clone: Its antigen is unknown.

The V call is TRBV18, the J call TRBJ1-3; a weak D match, TRBD1 (6 bases). The sequences come from peripheral blood, collected from a patient treated with radiotherapy plus ipilimumab. The clonotype originates from a human donor with non-small cell lung cancer who had a partial response to radiotherapy plus ipilimumab. CDR3 loop: CASSRGPPASGNTIYF. Here the CDR3 DNA reads TGTGCCAGCTCACGGGGGCCCCCGGCCTCTGGAAACACCATATATTTT. Drawing the rest from reference TRBV18 and TRBJ1-3, the complete variable domain is NAGVMQNPRHLVRRRGQEARLRCSPMKGHSHVYWYRQLPEEGLKFMVYLQKENIIDESGMPKERFSAEFPKEGPSILRIQQVVRGDSAAYFCASSRGPPASGNTIYFGEGSWLTVV.